Listed here is a single T cell receptor (beta chain). The record originates from a study of blood T cell repertoires in COVID-19. Assay used: immunoSEQ multiplex PCR; TCRdb lists only in-frame clones, some missing. The table shows 85,000 to 110,000 clones, with roughly 89% occurring only once. With 2 bases removed from V and 5 bases from J, the gap between germline ends came to 6 bases. The CDR3 has 12 amino acids. The sample consisted of peripheral blood. The receptor's source is a woman of 80 years or more in a cohort sampled during active COVID-19. The chain uses TRBV12-3 or TRBV12-4 and TRBJ2-5; unclear D gene. The CDR3 loop reads CASSLIRETQYF. Written as DNA, the CDR3 is TGTGCCAGCAGTTTAATCAGGGAGACCCAGTACTTC.